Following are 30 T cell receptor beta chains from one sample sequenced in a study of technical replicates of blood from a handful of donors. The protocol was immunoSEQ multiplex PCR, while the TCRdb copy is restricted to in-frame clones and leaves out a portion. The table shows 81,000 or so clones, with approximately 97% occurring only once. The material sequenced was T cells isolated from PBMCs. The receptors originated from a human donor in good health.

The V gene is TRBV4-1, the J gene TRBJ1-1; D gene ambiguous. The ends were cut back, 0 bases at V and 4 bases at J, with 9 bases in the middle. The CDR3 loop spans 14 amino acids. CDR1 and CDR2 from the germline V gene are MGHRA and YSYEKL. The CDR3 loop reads CASSQEGGRTEAFF. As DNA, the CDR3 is TGCGCCAGCAGCCAAGAGGGCGGGCGCACTGAAGCTTTCTTT.

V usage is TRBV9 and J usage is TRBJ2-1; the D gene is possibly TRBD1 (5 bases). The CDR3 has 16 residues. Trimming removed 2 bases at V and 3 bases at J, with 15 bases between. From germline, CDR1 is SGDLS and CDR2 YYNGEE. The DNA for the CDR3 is TGTGCCAGCAGCGTGAACGACAGAGGAATCTACAATGAGCAGTTCTTC. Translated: CASSVNDRGIYNEQFF.

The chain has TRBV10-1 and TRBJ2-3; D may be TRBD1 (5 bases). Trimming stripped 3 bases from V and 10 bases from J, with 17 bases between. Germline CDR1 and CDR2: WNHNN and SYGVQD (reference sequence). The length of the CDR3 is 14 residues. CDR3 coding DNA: TGCGCCAGCAGTGACGGCCAGGGCCCCCGGTCGCAGTATTTT. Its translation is CASSDGQGPRSQYF.

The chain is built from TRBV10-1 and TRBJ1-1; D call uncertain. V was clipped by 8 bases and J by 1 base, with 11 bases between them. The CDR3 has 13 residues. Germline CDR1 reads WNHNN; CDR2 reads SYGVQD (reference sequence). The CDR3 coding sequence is TGCGCCAGCTCAGAGGGTCAGAACACTGAAGCTTTCTTT. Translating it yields CASSEGQNTEAFF.

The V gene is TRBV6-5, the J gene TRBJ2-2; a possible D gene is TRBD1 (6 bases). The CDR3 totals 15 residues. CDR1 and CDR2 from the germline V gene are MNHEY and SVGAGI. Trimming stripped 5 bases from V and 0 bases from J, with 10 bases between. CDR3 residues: CASSLQGANTGELFF. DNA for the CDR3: TGTGCCAGCAGTCTACAGGGCGCGAACACCGGGGAGCTGTTTTTT.

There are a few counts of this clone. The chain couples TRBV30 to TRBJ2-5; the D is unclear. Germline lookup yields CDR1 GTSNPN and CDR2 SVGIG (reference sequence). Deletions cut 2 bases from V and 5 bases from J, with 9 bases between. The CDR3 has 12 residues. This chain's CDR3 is CAWSYGQETQYF. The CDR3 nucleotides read TGTGCCTGGAGTTATGGTCAGGAGACCCAGTACTTC.

As DNA, the CDR3 is TGTGCCAGTAGTCCTTGGTACAGGGAGAACACTGAAGCTTTCTTT. Its translation is CASSPWYRENTEAFF. The chain uses TRBV19 and TRBJ1-1; D is perhaps TRBD1 (6 bases). Germline V gene data show CDR1 as LNHDA and CDR2 as SQIVND (reference sequence). CDR3 length: 15 amino acids. Trimming left V 5 bases short and J 1 base short, with 14 bases between.

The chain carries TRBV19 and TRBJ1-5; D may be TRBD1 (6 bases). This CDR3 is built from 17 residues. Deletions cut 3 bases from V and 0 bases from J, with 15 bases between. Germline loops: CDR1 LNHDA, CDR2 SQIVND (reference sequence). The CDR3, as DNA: TGTGCCAGTAGTATCCCCGAGACAGGACCTAGCAATCAGCCCCAGCATTTT. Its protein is CASSIPETGPSNQPQHF.

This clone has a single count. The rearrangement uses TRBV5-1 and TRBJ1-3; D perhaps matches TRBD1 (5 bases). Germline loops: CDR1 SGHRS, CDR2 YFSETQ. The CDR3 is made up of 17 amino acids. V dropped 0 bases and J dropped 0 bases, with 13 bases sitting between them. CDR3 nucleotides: TGCGCCAGCAGCTTGGCGGTCCAGGGCGACTCTGGAAACACCATATATTTT. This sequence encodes CASSLAVQGDSGNTIYF.

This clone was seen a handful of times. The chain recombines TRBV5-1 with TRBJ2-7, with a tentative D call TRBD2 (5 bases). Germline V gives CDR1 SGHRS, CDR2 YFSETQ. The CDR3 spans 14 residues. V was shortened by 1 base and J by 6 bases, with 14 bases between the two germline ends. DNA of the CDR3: TGCGCCAGCAGCTTGTTGCGGTCAGAGGGCGAGCAGTACTTC. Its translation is CASSLLRSEGEQYF.

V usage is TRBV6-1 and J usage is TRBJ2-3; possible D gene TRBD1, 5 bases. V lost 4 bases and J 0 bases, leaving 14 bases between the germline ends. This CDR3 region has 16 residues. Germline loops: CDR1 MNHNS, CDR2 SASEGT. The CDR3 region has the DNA TGTGCCAGCAGTGCAATCACAGGAACTAGCACAGATACGCAGTATTTT. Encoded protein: CASSAITGTSTDTQYF.

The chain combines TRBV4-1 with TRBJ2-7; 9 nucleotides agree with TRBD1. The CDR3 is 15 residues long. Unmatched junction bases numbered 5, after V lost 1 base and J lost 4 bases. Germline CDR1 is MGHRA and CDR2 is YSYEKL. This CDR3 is CASSQVETGGYEQYF. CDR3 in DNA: TGCGCCAGCAGCCAAGTGGAGACAGGGGGATACGAGCAGTACTTC.

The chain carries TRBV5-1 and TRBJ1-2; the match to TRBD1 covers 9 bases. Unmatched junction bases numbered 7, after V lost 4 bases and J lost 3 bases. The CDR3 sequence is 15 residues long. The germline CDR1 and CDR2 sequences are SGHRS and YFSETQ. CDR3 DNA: TGCGCCAGCAGCCCCCTGGGGGACAGGGACTATGGCTACACCTTC. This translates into CASSPLGDRDYGYTF.

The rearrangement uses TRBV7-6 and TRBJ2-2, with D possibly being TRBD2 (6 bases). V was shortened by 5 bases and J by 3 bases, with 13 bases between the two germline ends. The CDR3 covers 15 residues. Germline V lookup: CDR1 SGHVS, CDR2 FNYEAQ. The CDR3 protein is CASSLFSGDTGELFF. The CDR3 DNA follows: TGTGCCAGCAGCCTATTTTCGGGGGACACCGGGGAGCTGTTTTTT.

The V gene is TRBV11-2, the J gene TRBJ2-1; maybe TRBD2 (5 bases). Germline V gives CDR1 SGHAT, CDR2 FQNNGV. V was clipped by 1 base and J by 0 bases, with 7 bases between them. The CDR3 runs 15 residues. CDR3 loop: CASSLGTASYNEQFF. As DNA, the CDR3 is TGTGCCAGCAGCTTAGGGACTGCCTCCTACAATGAGCAGTTCTTC.

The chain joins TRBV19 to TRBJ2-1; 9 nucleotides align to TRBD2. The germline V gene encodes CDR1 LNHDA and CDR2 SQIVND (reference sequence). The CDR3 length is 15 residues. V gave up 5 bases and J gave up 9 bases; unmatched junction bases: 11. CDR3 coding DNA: TGTGCCAGTAGTTTTCGGCTAGCGGGACCGGTTGAGCAGTTCTTC. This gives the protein CASSFRLAGPVEQFF.

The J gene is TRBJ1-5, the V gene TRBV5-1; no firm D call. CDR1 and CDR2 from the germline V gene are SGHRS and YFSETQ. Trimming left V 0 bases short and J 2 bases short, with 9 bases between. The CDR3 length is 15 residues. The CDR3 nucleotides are TGCGCCAGCAGCTTGGGACTTGAGGGCAATCAGCCCCAGCATTTT. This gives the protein CASSLGLEGNQPQHF.

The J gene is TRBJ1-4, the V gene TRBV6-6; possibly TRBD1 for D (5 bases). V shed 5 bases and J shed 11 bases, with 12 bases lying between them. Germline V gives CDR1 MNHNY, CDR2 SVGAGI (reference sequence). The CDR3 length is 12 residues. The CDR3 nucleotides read TGTGCCAGCAGTATATCGACAGAGAAACTGTTTTTT. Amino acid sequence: CASSISTEKLFF.

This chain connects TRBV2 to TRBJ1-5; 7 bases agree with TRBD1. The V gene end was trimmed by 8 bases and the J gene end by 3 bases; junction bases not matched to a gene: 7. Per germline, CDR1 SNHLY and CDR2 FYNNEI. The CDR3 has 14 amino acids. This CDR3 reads CASRDRVINQPQHF. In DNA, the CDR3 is TGTGCCAGCCGAGACAGGGTCATCAATCAGCCCCAGCATTTT. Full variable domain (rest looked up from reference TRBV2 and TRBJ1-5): EPEVTQTPSHQVTQMGQEVILRCVPISNHLYFYWYRQILGQKVEFLVSFYNNEISEKSEIFDDQFSVERPDGSNFTLKIRSTKLEDSAMYFCASRDRVINQPQHFGDGTRLSIL.

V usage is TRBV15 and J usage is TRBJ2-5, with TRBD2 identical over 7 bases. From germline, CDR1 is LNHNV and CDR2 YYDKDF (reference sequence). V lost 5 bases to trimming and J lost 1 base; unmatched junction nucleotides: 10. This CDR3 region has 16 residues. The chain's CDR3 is CATSVSGIPRQETQYF. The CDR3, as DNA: TGTGCCACCAGCGTCAGCGGGATCCCCCGCCAAGAGACCCAGTACTTC.

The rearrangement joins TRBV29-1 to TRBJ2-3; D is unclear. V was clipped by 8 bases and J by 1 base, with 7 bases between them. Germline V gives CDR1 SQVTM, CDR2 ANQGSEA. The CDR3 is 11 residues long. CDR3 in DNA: TGCAGCAGCCTGGGCACAGATACGCAGTATTTT. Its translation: CSSLGTDTQYF.

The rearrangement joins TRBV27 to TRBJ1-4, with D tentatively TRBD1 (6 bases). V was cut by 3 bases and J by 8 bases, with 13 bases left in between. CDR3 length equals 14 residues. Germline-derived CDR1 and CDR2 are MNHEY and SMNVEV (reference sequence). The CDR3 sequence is CASSLDRPTEKLFF. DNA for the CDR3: TGTGCCAGCAGTTTGGACAGACCCACCGAAAAACTGTTTTTT.

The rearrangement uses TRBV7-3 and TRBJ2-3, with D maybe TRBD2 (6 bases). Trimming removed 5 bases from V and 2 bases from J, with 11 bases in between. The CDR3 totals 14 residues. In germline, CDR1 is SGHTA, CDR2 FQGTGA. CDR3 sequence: CASSLTRDTDTQYF. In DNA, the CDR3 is TGTGCCAGCAGCCTGACTAGAGACACAGATACGCAGTATTTT.

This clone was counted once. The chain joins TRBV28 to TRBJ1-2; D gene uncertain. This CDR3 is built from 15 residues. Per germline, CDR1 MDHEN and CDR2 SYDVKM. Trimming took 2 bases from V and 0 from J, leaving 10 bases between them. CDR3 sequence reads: CASSLPHHTNYGYTF. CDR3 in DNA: TGTGCCAGCAGTTTACCTCACCACACTAACTATGGCTACACCTTC.

The CDR3 loop is CASSQGTSVTGELFF. CDR3 nucleotides: TGTGCCAGCAGCCAAGGGACTAGCGTCACCGGGGAGCTGTTTTTT. This sequence joins TRBV6-5 and TRBJ2-2; 10 nucleotides agree with TRBD2. Germline lookup yields CDR1 MNHEY and CDR2 SVGAGI. After removal of 6 bases from V and 4 bases from J, the junction contained 5 bases not matched to a gene. The CDR3 consists of 15 residues.

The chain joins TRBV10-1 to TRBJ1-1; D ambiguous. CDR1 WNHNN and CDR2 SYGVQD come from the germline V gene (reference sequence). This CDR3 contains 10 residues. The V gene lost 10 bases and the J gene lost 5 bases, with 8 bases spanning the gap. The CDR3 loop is CATLCTEAFF. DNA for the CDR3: TGCGCCACTTTGTGTACTGAAGCTTTCTTT.

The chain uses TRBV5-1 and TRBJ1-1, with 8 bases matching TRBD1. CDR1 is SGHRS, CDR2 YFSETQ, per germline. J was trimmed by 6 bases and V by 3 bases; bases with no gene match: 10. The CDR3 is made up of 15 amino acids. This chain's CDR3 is CASSWGTGDGPEAFF. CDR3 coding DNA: TGCGCCAGCAGCTGGGGGACAGGCGATGGGCCTGAAGCTTTCTTT.

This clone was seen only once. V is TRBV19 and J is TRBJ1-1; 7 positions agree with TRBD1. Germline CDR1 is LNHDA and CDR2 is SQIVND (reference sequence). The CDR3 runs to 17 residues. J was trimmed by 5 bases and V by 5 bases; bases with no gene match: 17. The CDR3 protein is CASSYHTAGGRATEAFF. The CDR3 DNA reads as TGTGCCAGTAGTTATCATACGGCAGGGGGTAGGGCGACTGAAGCTTTCTTT.

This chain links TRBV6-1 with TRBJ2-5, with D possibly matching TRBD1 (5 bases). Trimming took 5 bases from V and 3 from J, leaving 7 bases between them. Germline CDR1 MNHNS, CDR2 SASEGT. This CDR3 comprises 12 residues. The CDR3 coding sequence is TGTGCCAGCAGTCGACAGAAAGAGACCCAGTACTTC. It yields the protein CASSRQKETQYF.

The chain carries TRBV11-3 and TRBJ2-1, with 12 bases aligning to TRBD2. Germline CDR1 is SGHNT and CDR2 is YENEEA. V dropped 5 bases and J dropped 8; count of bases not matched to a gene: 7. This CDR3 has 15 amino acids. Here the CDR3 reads CASSPRLAGEHEQFF. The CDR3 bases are TGTGCCAGCAGCCCTCGACTAGCGGGAGAACATGAGCAGTTCTTC.